The entry below gives a single TCR beta chain sequence along with its context. Its target is unknown. PCR used 60 Vbeta primers and 13 Jbeta primers. Profiled with immunoSEQ multiplex PCR; TCRdb holds only in-frame clones, not every one. Here the sample spans under 300,000 clones, 80% to 95% being singletons. At the time of sampling, donors were nominally healthy, though unrecorded immune exposures were likely. The data were taken from a study of cytomegalovirus exposure and HLA in healthy donors. Study information: The early release's HLA-typed donors yielded 70 million to 85 million unique TCRs.

Trimming took 2 bases from V and 5 from J; bases not matched to a gene: 6. This CDR3 has 14 residues. Germline V gives CDR1 SGHDT, CDR2 YYEEEE. Whole-study findings and limits: In a later analysis, TCR association rates varied by HLA locus: DRB1 most, HLA-C fewest.

Sample: PBMCs. The rearrangement links TRBV5-6 to TRBJ1-2, with TRBD1 matching over 7 bases. The sequence came from a girl aged 2 to 9 in good health and CMV-seronegative. The CDR3 DNA reads TGTGCCAGCAGCTTTGACAGGGCGGATTATGGCTACACCTTC. Translating gives CASSFDRADYGYTF.